Listed here are 28 T cell receptor beta chains from one sample, sequenced in a study of blood T cells in healthy people across ages (dated by TCRdb to 2015 to 2017). The receptor library was made with 5' RACE. Sequenced using an Illumina HiSeq 2500. The second PCR ran for roughly 7 to 12 cycles and used a J-beta primer mix along with a sample-barcoded 5' primer. Clones were called with MiXCR by TCRdb after fastp trimmed the public reads at Q25, and only in-frame beta chains were retained. Every entry covers one CDR3 protein and lists the most common genes and DNA from its rows. Recorded for this sample are 1.5 million to 2 million distinct CDR3 sequences; roughly 30% of them occurred a single time. 11% of the sample is held by the ten biggest clonotypes. The material sequenced was blood. These receptors originate from a woman aged 25 to 45 in good health.

The rearrangement links TRBV7-2 to TRBJ2-6; D gene unclear. CDR3 length equals 17 residues. Trimming left V 0 bases short and J 0 bases short, with 9 bases between. CDR1 and CDR2 from the germline V gene are SGHTA and FQGNSA. CDR3 bases: TGTGCCAGCAGCTTAGCTGGTGTCCTCTCTGGGGCCAACGTCCTGACTTTC. The encoded protein is CASSLAGVLSGANVLTF.

As to this clonotype: One junction end disagrees with the germline gene, perhaps due to a read error. This chain uses TRBV29-1 with TRBJ1-1, with 7 bases lining up with TRBD1. The CDR3 loop spans 12 amino acids. Germline-derived CDR1 and CDR2 are SQVTM and ANQGSEA. The CDR3 here is CSVLTGNAEAFF. The CDR3 bases are TGCAGCGTTTTGACAGGGAACGCTGAAGCTTTCTTT.

The chain combines TRBV20-1 with TRBJ2-1; no firm D call. V dropped 5 bases and J dropped 8 bases, with 16 bases sitting between them. The CDR3 runs 13 residues. Germline CDR1 DFQATT, CDR2 SNEGSKA (reference sequence). The CDR3 DNA reads TGCAGTGCTGGCGGACGTAAAGGCCATGAGCAGTTCTTC. Translation: CSAGGRKGHEQFF.

This clonotype was seen only a few times. The V gene is TRBV20-1, the J gene TRBJ2-3; TRBD2 agrees at 11 bases. The CDR3 totals 16 residues. Trimming removed 8 bases from V and 0 bases from J; junction bases left unmatched: 10. Germline V CDR1 and CDR2: DFQATT, SNEGSKA (reference sequence). CDR3 DNA sequence: TGCAGTACACGGCTAGCGGGAGGCCATAGCACAGATACGCAGTATTTT. As protein: CSTRLAGGHSTDTQYF.

This clonotype was detected a few times. This chain uses TRBV10-3 with TRBJ1-3; tentative D call: TRBD1 (6 bases). From germline, CDR1 is ENHRY and CDR2 SYGVKD. V was clipped by 2 bases and J by 0 bases, with 14 bases between them. This CDR3 has 17 amino acids. The CDR3 is CAISEQEPGASGNTIYF. The CDR3 DNA reads as TGTGCCATCAGTGAGCAAGAGCCGGGGGCCTCTGGAAACACCATATATTTT.

The sample holds a few counts of this clonotype. The rearrangement joins TRBV6-1 to TRBJ2-7; 8 bases agree with TRBD1. The ends lost 6 bases at V and 6 bases at J; junction bases unmatched: 7. The CDR3 runs to 13 residues. Looked up from germline, CDR1 is MNHNS and CDR2 is SASEGT. CDR3 coding DNA: TGTGCCAGCAGGAAGCAGGGGGCAATCGAGCAGTACTTC. This translates into CASRKQGAIEQYF.

The chain has TRBV30 and TRBJ1-5; D is possibly TRBD1 (5 bases). CDR3 length: 13 residues. Germline CDR1 and CDR2: GTSNPN and SVGIG (reference sequence). V gave up 2 bases and J gave up 5 bases, with 10 bases separating them. DNA for the CDR3: TGTGCCTGGAGTTCCCAGGGCGATCAGCCCCAGCATTTT. It yields the protein CAWSSQGDQPQHF.

Note on this clonotype: A single base separates this from a much larger clone, so it may be a read error. CDR3 sequence: CASSPHPGSTYNEQYF. The CDR3 region has the DNA TGCGCCAGCAGCCCGCACCCGGGAAGCACCTACAATGAGCAGTACTTC. This chain connects TRBV4-1 to TRBJ2-7, with D maybe TRBD2 (5 bases). CDR3 size: 16 residues. The germline gives CDR1 MGHRA, CDR2 YSYEKL. Trimming cost V 4 bases and J 7 bases, with 23 bases left between them.

The chain links TRBV6-6 to TRBJ1-4; 7 bases are a match to TRBD1. V was clipped by 6 bases and J by 5 bases; unmatched bases: 6. Germline lookup yields CDR1 MNHNY and CDR2 SVGAGI (reference sequence). This CDR3 contains 14 residues. The CDR3 loop reads CASRTEGANEKLFF. The CDR3, as DNA: TGTGCCAGCAGGACGGAGGGGGCGAATGAAAAACTGTTTTTT.

This clonotype appeared a few times. The chain employs TRBV29-1 and TRBJ1-1, with D unclear. V gave up 6 bases and J gave up 3 bases, with 23 bases separating them. Germline V gives CDR1 SQVTM, CDR2 ANQGSEA. CDR3 length equals 16 residues. The CDR3 DNA reads TGCAGCGTCCTCTCTCTACGCGGGCCTGAGTACACTGAAGCTTTCTTT. It encodes CSVLSLRGPEYTEAFF.

The chain links TRBV20-1 to TRBJ2-1, with 9 bases that match TRBD2. The CDR3 spans 14 residues. V gave up 6 bases and J gave up 6 bases; unmatched junction bases: 9. Germline V CDR1 and CDR2: DFQATT, SNEGSKA (reference sequence). The CDR3 DNA reads TGCAGTGCCGCCCCCCGCGGGAGGGCCAATGAGCAGTTCTTC. Translation: CSAAPRGRANEQFF.

The chain employs TRBV12-3 or TRBV12-4 and TRBJ2-4; TRBD1 agrees at 10 bases. With the DNA end fitting TRBJ2-7 better, the J assignment may be wrong. The CDR3 contains 15 residues. The CDR3: CASSHNPGQGYEQYF. The CDR3 DNA reads as TGTGCCAGCAGCCACAATCCGGGACAGGGGTACGAGCAGTACTTC.

The V gene is TRBV15, the J gene TRBJ2-5; D is unresolved. The DNA end lines up better with TRBJ2-7; the J call may be wrong. The CDR3 extends over 14 amino acids. Germline CDR1 LNHNV, CDR2 YYDKDF (reference sequence). Here the CDR3 reads CATSRGVLTYEQYF. The CDR3 DNA reads as TGTGCCACCAGCAGAGGGGTTCTGACCTACGAGCAGTACTTC.

This chain uses TRBV14 with TRBJ2-7; 8 nucleotides match TRBD2. Trimming took 3 bases from V and 5 from J; bases not matched to a gene: 6. Germline CDR1 is SGHDN and CDR2 is FVKESK. The CDR3 totals 14 residues. CDR3 protein: CASSHFRGGNEQYF. The CDR3, as DNA: TGTGCCAGCAGCCATTTCCGGGGGGGCAACGAGCAGTACTTC.

The rearrangement links TRBV3-1 to TRBJ1-1; tentative D call: TRBD1 (5 bases). Germline assignment: CDR1 LGHDT and CDR2 YNNKEL (reference sequence). CDR3 size: 14 residues. Trimming shortened V by 0 bases and J by 6 bases, and 11 bases separated the two germline ends. CDR3 protein: CASSQDLRGSEAFF. The CDR3 DNA reads as TGTGCCAGCAGCCAAGATCTAAGGGGCTCTGAAGCTTTCTTT.

In this sample, this clonotype turned up many times. The V gene is TRBV27, the J gene TRBJ2-7; D not certain. Germline loops: CDR1 MNHEY, CDR2 SMNVEV (reference sequence). The CDR3 is made up of 13 amino acids. V was pared by 5 bases and J by 1 base, with 9 bases between. For the CDR3, the DNA is TGTGCCAGCAGTCTGGCGATATCCTACGAGCAGTACTTC. Residues: CASSLAISYEQYF.

This rearrangement joins TRBV2 to TRBJ2-3, with 9 nucleotides matching TRBD1. The V segment lost 7 bases and the J segment 1 base; nucleotides outside the gene matches: 6. Germline loops: CDR1 SNHLY, CDR2 FYNNEI. The CDR3 length is 15 residues. The CDR3 reads CASTSGTGRTDTQYF. The CDR3, as DNA: TGTGCCAGCACCAGCGGGACAGGGCGCACAGATACGCAGTATTTT.

This clonotype was observed many times. The chain is built from TRBV20-1 and TRBJ2-7, with a possible D match to TRBD1 (7 bases). Trimming took off 5 bases at V and 2 bases at J, with 16 bases between the two ends. This CDR3 is built from 14 residues. Germline V CDR1 and CDR2: DFQATT, SNEGSKA (reference sequence). CDR3 sequence: CSAGLRQGTYEQYF. The CDR3 DNA follows: TGCAGTGCTGGACTACGACAGGGAACCTACGAGCAGTACTTC.

The CDR3 here is CASSFRGLAGLSSYNEQFF. CDR3 DNA: TGTGCCAGCAGTTTCCGGGGACTAGCGGGGTTAAGCTCCTACAATGAGCAGTTCTTC. The V gene is TRBV12-3 or TRBV12-4, the J gene TRBJ2-1, with 13 bases identical to TRBD2. The ends lost 3 bases at V and 0 bases at J; junction bases unmatched: 8. The CDR3 spans 19 residues.

This clonotype has just a few counts. The chain recombines TRBV6-1 with TRBJ2-5; TRBD2 might be the D (5 bases). Germline CDR1 MNHNS, CDR2 SASEGT. Trimming removed 2 bases from V and 11 bases from J, with 12 bases in between. The CDR3 extends over 12 amino acids. CDR3 in amino acids: CASSEQEWEQYF. CDR3 bases: TGTGCCAGCAGTGAACAGGAGTGGGAGCAGTACTTC.

The CDR3 spells CASSLSPGSGGGYTF. As DNA, the CDR3 is TGTGCCAGCAGTCTCAGTCCGGGGTCAGGGGGCGGCTACACCTTC. The J gene is TRBJ1-2, the V gene TRBV9; 8 bases map to TRBD1. Germline assignment: CDR1 SGDLS and CDR2 YYNGEE. CDR3 length: 15 residues. The V and J ends lost 5 bases and 8 bases, in that order; junction bases with no gene match: 14. Supplemented by reference TRBV9 and TRBJ1-2, the full variable domain reads DSGVTQTPKHLITATGQRVTLRCSPRSGDLSVYWYQQSLDQGLQFLIQYYNGEERAKGNILERFSAQQFPDLHSELNLSSLELGDSALYFCASSLSPGSGGGYTFGSGTRLTVV.

This chain links TRBV29-1 with TRBJ2-1; 8 nucleotides line up with TRBD2. The trim removed 4 bases at V and 4 bases at J, leaving 6 bases unmatched. The CDR3 sequence is 14 residues long. Germline V CDR1 and CDR2: SQVTM, ANQGSEA. The CDR3 here is CSVVGGLDYNEQFF. The CDR3 nucleotides read TGCAGCGTTGTGGGGGGACTAGATTACAATGAGCAGTTCTTC.

Only a few counts were recorded for this clonotype. The J gene is TRBJ1-4, the V gene TRBV21-1. TRBV21-1 is tagged as a pseudogene. The CDR3 spans 13 residues. CDR3 in amino acids: CASSKACDEKLFF. CDR3 coding DNA: TGTGCCAGCAGCAAGGCTTGTGATGAAAAACTGTTTTTT.

The rearrangement joins TRBV12-3 or TRBV12-4 to TRBJ2-7; 7 nucleotides line up with TRBD1. The DNA end is more similar to TRBJ2-5, so the J call may be wrong. The CDR3 length is 15 residues. The CDR3 protein is CASSLGQGDSETQYF. CDR3 nucleotide sequence: TGTGCCAGCAGTTTAGGACAGGGTGATTCGGAGACCCAGTACTTC.

The genes are TRBV5-1 and TRBJ2-1, with 15 bases aligning to TRBD2. Germline-derived CDR1 and CDR2 are SGHRS and YFSETQ. The CDR3 has 17 residues. J lost 6 bases, V lost 4 bases, and 8 bases had no gene match. This CDR3 is CASSNGLAGGLGNEQFF. The CDR3 DNA sequence: TGCGCCAGCAGCAACGGACTAGCGGGGGGGCTAGGCAATGAGCAGTTCTTC.

V gene TRBV27 combines with J gene TRBJ2-7; 9 positions agree with TRBD1. Germline CDR1 reads MNHEY; CDR2 reads SMNVEV (reference sequence). The CDR3 spans 16 residues. Unmatched junction bases numbered 13, after V lost 5 bases and J lost 5 bases. CDR3 DNA sequence: TGTGCCAGCAGTGGAGGGATTCGGGACAGGGCCCACGAGCAGTACTTC. Encoded protein: CASSGGIRDRAHEQYF.

This clonotype was seen a few times. The CDR3 sequence: CASSLGMVSYNEQFF. In nucleotides, the CDR3 is TGTGCCAGCAGTTTGGGAATGGTGTCCTACAATGAGCAGTTCTTC. This rearrangement joins TRBV27 to TRBJ2-1; D is unclear. CDR1 MNHEY and CDR2 SMNVEV come from the germline V gene (reference sequence). This CDR3 is built from 15 residues. The V end lost 3 bases, the J end lost 1 base, and 10 bases lay between the germline ends.

The V gene is TRBV7-8, the J gene TRBJ2-7, with 11 bases identical to TRBD2. With V trimmed by 1 base and J by 8 bases, 13 bases remained unmatched. The CDR3 loop spans 17 amino acids. Per germline, CDR1 SGHVS and CDR2 FQNEAQ. The CDR3 sequence: CASSLVAGGFPLDKQYF. The CDR3 DNA is TGTGCCAGCAGCTTAGTAGCGGGAGGGTTCCCTCTTGACAAGCAGTACTTC. Full variable domain (rest looked up from reference TRBV7-8 and TRBJ2-7): GAGVSQSPRYKVAKRGQDVALRCDPISGHVSLFWYQQALGQGPEFLTYFQNEAQLDKSGLPSDRFFAERPEGSVSTLKIQRTQQEDSAVYLCASSLVAGGFPLDKQYFGPGTRLTVT.